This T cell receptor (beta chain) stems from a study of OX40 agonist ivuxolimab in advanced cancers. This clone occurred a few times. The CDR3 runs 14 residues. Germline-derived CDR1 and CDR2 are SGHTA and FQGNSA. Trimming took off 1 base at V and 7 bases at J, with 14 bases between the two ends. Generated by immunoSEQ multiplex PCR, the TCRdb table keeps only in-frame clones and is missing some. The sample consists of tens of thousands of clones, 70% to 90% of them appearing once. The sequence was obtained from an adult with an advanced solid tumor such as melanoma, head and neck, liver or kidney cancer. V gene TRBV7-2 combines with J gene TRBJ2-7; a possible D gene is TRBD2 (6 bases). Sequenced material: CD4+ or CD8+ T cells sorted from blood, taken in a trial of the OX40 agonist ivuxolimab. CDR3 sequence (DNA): TGTGCCAGCAGCTTAGGGCGGGGTACTCGGGAGCAGTACTTC. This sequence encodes CASSLGRGTREQYF. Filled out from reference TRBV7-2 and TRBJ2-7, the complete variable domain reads GAGVSQSPSNKVTEKGKDVELRCDPISGHTALYWYRQSLGQGLEFLIYFQGNSAPDKSGLPSDRFSAERTGGSVSTLTIQRTQQEDSAVYLCASSLGRGTREQYFGPGTRLTVT.